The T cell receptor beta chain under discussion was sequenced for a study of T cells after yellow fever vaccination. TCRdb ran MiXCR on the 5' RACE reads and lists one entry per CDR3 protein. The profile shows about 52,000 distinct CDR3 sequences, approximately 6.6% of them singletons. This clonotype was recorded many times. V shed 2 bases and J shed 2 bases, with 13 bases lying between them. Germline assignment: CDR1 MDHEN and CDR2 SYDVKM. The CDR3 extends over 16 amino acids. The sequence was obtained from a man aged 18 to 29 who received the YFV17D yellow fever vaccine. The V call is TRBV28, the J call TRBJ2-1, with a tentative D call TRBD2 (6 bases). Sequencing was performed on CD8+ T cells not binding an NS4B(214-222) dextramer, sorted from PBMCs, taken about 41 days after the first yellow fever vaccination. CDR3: CASSLTSRAPYNEQFF. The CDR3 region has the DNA TGTGCCAGCAGTTTAACTAGCCGGGCCCCCTACAATGAGCAGTTCTTC.